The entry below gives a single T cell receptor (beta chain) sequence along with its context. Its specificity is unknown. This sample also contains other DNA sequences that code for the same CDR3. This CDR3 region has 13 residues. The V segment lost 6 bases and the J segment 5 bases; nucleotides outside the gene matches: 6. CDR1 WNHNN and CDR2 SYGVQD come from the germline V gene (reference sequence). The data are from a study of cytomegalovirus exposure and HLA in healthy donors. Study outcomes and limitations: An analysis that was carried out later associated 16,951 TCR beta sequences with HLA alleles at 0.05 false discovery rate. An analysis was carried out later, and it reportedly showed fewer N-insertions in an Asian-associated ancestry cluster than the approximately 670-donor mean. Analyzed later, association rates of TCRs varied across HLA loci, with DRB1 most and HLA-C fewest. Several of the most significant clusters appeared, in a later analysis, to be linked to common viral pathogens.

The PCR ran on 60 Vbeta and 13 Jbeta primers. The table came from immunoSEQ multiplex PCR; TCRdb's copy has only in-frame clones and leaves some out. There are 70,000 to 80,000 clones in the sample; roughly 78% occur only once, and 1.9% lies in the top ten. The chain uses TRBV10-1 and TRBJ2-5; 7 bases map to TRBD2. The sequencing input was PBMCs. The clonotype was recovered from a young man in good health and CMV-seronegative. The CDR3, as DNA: TGCGCCAGCAGCCCCGTCGGGGGGGAGACCCAGTACTTC. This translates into CASSPVGGETQYF.